The 20 T cell receptor beta chains listed next were all sequenced from one sample in a study of vaccination effects on CD4 cells after COVID-19. Before sequencing took place, the ViraFEST assay used viral peptide pools to expand antigen-specific CD4+ T cells. Once cultured for under 11 days, the cells underwent separation to obtain CD4+ T cells. These receptors are not linked to any known antigen. Sequencing was performed with immunoSEQ multiplex PCR; in TCRdb, only in-frame clones are kept and a portion is missing. The sample holds approximately 54,000 clones, approximately 79% seen once. The sample was CD4+ T cells from PBMCs cultured with HCoV-229E spike peptides, taken before COVID-19 vaccination. Receptor source: a human donor who received a COVID-19 vaccine.

V usage is TRBV5-1 and J usage is TRBJ2-1; D remains ambiguous. Trimming took 0 bases from V and 0 from J, leaving 7 bases between them. The CDR3 length is 15 residues. Germline CDR1 reads SGHRS; CDR2 reads YFSETQ. The CDR3 region is CASSLAPSSYNEQFF. The CDR3 nucleotides are TGCGCCAGCAGCTTGGCCCCTAGCTCCTACAATGAGCAGTTCTTC.

The chain couples TRBV28 to TRBJ1-2; possible D gene TRBD1, 6 bases. This CDR3 is 15 amino acids long. CDR1 and CDR2 from the germline V gene are MDHEN and SYDVKM. Deletions cut 8 bases from V and 3 bases from J, with 19 bases between. CDR3 region: CASAIGRGRDYGYTF. The DNA of the CDR3 is TGTGCCAGCGCCATAGGCCGGGGGCGAGACTATGGCTACACCTTC.

The gene calls are TRBV12-5 and TRBJ1-2; possible D gene TRBD1, 5 bases. The ends were cut back, 5 bases at V and 5 bases at J, with 15 bases in the middle. The CDR3 length is 14 residues. The germline V gene has CDR1 LGHNT and CDR2 FRNRAP. As DNA, the CDR3 is TGTGCTAGTGGTGCCCCGGGACCTCTATATGGCTACACCTTC. Its translation is CASGAPGPLYGYTF.

The chain uses TRBV14 and TRBJ2-6; 8 nucleotides align to TRBD1. The V gene's germline CDR1 is SGHDN and CDR2 FVKESK. The V segment lost 0 bases and the J segment 0 bases; nucleotides outside the gene matches: 10. The CDR3 consists of 20 residues. The CDR3 reads CASSQDGQGNLLSGANVLTF. The CDR3, as DNA: TGTGCCAGCAGCCAAGATGGACAGGGTAACCTTCTCTCTGGGGCCAACGTCCTGACTTTC.

The chain recombines TRBV7-8 with TRBJ2-7; 10 nucleotides match TRBD2. CDR3 length equals 19 residues. Per germline, CDR1 SGHVS and CDR2 FQNEAQ. V trimming: 4 bases; J trimming: 0 bases; junction bases outside the gene matches: 15. The DNA of the CDR3 is TGTGCCAGCAGCTCCCGGGGGTTGGCTAGCGGGGGCCTCTCCTACGAGCAGTACGTC. Translated, it gives CASSSRGLASGGLSYEQYV.

This clone has a single count. This rearrangement joins TRBV6-4 to TRBJ1-5; 9 bases are shared with TRBD1. With V trimmed by 2 bases and J by 7 bases, 3 bases remained unmatched. The CDR3 runs 14 residues. From germline, CDR1 is MRHNA and CDR2 SNTAGT. The CDR3 DNA reads TGTGCCAGCAGTGACAGGGGGACAGGGCAGCCCCAGCATTTT. Encoded protein: CASSDRGTGQPQHF.

The rearrangement joins TRBV3-1 (or the pseudogene TRBV3-2) to TRBJ2-7, with 10 bases that match TRBD2. The CDR3 is 15 amino acids. Germline V gene data show CDR1 as LGHDT and CDR2 as YNNKEL (reference sequence). Trimming cost V 3 bases and J 4 bases; bases outside gene matches: 6. The CDR3 reads CASSQASGGSYEQYV. The DNA for the CDR3 is TGTGCCAGCAGCCAGGCTAGCGGGGGCTCATACGAGCAGTACGTC.

The V and J genes are TRBV18 and TRBJ2-1; maybe TRBD2 (6 bases). V was pared by 3 bases and J by 4 bases, with 10 bases between. Germline CDR1 is KGHSH and CDR2 is LQKENI. The length of the CDR3 is 14 residues. The CDR3 DNA follows: TGTGCCAGCTCACCCAATGGGGGGTACAATGAGCAGTTCTTC. It codes for CASSPNGGYNEQFF.

J is TRBJ1-4 and V is TRBV5-1; 10 nucleotides align to TRBD1. The J segment lost 5 bases and the V segment lost 4 bases, leaving 5 bases of the junction unmatched. From germline, CDR1 is SGHRS and CDR2 YFSETQ. CDR3 length equals 15 residues. CDR3 amino acids: CASSLLGQGNEKLFF. The CDR3 coding sequence is TGCGCCAGCAGCCTACTGGGACAGGGGAATGAAAAACTGTTTTTT.

The J gene is TRBJ2-4, the V gene TRBV7-2, with a possible D match to TRBD2 (5 bases). The CDR3 is 14 amino acids. Germline V gene lookup returns CDR1 SGHTA and CDR2 FQGNSA. V lost 2 bases and J 0 bases, leaving 5 bases between the germline ends. The CDR3: CASSLSGAKNIQYF. The CDR3 bases are TGTGCCAGCAGCTTAAGCGGAGCCAAAAACATTCAGTACTTC. The whole variable domain, filled in from reference TRBV7-2 and TRBJ2-4, reads GAGVSQSPSNKVTEKGKDVELRCDPISGHTALYWYRQSLGQGLEFLIYFQGNSAPDKSGLPSDRFSAERTGGSVSTLTIQRTQQEDSAVYLCASSLSGAKNIQYFGAGTRLSVL.

The chain joins TRBV4-1 to TRBJ1-5, with a weak D call TRBD1 (6 bases). Germline values: CDR1 MGHRA, CDR2 YSYEKL. The CDR3 consists of 17 residues. V was pared by 2 bases and J by 0 bases, with 14 bases between. The CDR3: CASSQIPGTLSNQPQHF. The DNA of the CDR3 is TGCGCCAGCAGCCAAATCCCCGGGACACTTAGCAATCAGCCCCAGCATTTT.

V and J are TRBV9 and TRBJ1-3; D unresolved. Germline loops: CDR1 SGDLS, CDR2 YYNGEE. The CDR3 has 16 amino acids. Trimming removed 4 bases at V and 3 bases at J, with 17 bases between. The CDR3 bases are TGTGCCAGCAGCCCCCGTGTTCAATGGGATGGAAACACCATATATTTT. Amino acid sequence: CASSPRVQWDGNTIYF.

The chain combines TRBV7-3 with TRBJ2-3; D is ambiguous. Per germline, CDR1 SGHTA and CDR2 FQGTGA. V was pared by 1 base and J by 7 bases, with 9 bases between. CDR3 size: 13 residues. This CDR3 is CASSLSPQNTQYF. CDR3 DNA: TGTGCCAGCAGCTTAAGCCCCCAGAATACGCAGTATTTT.

This rearrangement joins TRBV6-2 or TRBV6-3 to TRBJ2-1, with D uncertain. Per the germline V gene, CDR1 is MNHEY and CDR2 is SVGEGT. There are 14 residues in the CDR3. Deletions cut 1 base from V and 5 bases from J, with 9 bases between. Written as DNA, the CDR3 is TGTGCCAGCAGTTACTTAGGCCGGGACAATGAGCAGTTCTTC. It yields the protein CASSYLGRDNEQFF.

The chain is built from TRBV14 and TRBJ1-6; a weak D match, TRBD1 (5 bases). CDR1 and CDR2 from the germline V gene are SGHDN and FVKESK. CDR3 size: 16 residues. Trimming removed 2 bases from V and 0 bases from J, with 8 bases in between. CDR3 region: CASSQTGGSYNSPLHF. The CDR3 DNA sequence: TGTGCCAGCAGCCAAACGGGGGGCTCCTATAATTCACCCCTCCACTTT.

V gene TRBV6-5 combines with J gene TRBJ1-2, with a weak D call TRBD1 (5 bases). This CDR3 has 15 residues. Germline V CDR1 and CDR2: MNHEY, SVGAGI. V dropped 7 bases and J dropped 7 bases, with 22 bases sitting between them. DNA for the CDR3: TGTGCCAGCACACCTTATGAGACAGCGACGAGTGGCTACACCTTC. Translation gives CASTPYETATSGYTF.

The chain combines TRBV15 with TRBJ1-3; D is uncertain. The CDR3 extends over 14 amino acids. Germline V gives CDR1 LNHNV, CDR2 YYDKDF (reference sequence). V lost 0 bases to trimming and J lost 3 bases, with 6 bases between them. Written as DNA, the CDR3 is TGTGCCACCAGCAGAGATAAAAATGGAAACACCATATATTTT. It codes for CATSRDKNGNTIYF.

The rearrangement joins TRBV10-3 to TRBJ1-5, with TRBD1 as a possible D gene (6 bases). The V and J ends lost 7 bases and 11 bases respectively, with 18 bases between them. The CDR3 contains 13 residues. The V gene's germline CDR1 is ENHRY and CDR2 SYGVKD. The CDR3 here is CAITGTLGDSQHF. Written as DNA, the CDR3 is TGTGCCATCACCGGGACACTGGGTGACTCCCAGCATTTT.

The chain has TRBV6-5 and TRBJ1-4; 7 nucleotides line up with TRBD1. J gave up 4 bases and V 6 bases, and 5 bases lay outside the gene matches. The germline V gene has CDR1 MNHEY and CDR2 SVGAGI. This CDR3 is 14 amino acids long. Here the CDR3 reads CASRPGQNNEKLFF. As DNA, the CDR3 is TGTGCCAGCAGACCGGGACAGAATAATGAAAAACTGTTTTTT.

The chain carries TRBV6-5 and TRBJ1-1, with D possibly being TRBD1 (5 bases). This CDR3 spans 13 amino acids. CDR1 and CDR2 (germline): MNHEY, SVGAGI. V was cut by 8 bases and J by 5 bases, with 15 bases left in between. CDR3 DNA: TGTGCCAGCCTTACGGCCCGGGGGACTGAAGCTTTCTTT. It encodes CASLTARGTEAFF.